This TCR beta chain was observed in a study of cytomegalovirus exposure and HLA in healthy donors. Sequencing used immunoSEQ multiplex PCR; TCRdb keeps in-frame clones, though not all of them. The sample includes 260,000 or so clones, approximately 87% of them seen just once. Germline loops: CDR1 SNHLY, CDR2 FYNNEI. This CDR3 spans 15 amino acids. The J segment lost 5 bases and the V segment lost 7 bases, leaving 8 bases of the junction unmatched. This clone has a single count. The sequenced material came from PBMCs. The sequence was collected from a man aged 18 to 29 in good health and CMV-seronegative. The V gene is TRBV2, the J gene TRBJ2-2; 9 bases align to TRBD1. CDR3 bases: TGTGCCAGCAATAGACTGGGACAGGGAACCGGGGAGCTGTTTTTT. It is translated as CASNRLGQGTGELFF.